The subject of this entry is one T cell receptor (beta chain). The sample belongs to a study of blood T cell repertoires in COVID-19. The overall study: The United States, Italy and Spain were the sources of the acute and convalescent COVID-19 samples.

The germline V and J ends were trimmed by 3 bases and 0 bases, with 12 bases remaining between them. The germline CDR1 and CDR2 sequences are SEHNR and FQNEAQ (reference sequence). The CDR3 covers 17 residues. The Seattle patients, enrolled during active infection, were followed longitudinally. As handled by the study authors: Estimation of nucleated cell counts was performed using reference gene primer amplification. Produced via immunoSEQ multiplex PCR; TCRdb's table is partial and in-frame only. V, J and clone size reflect that table, while D and trimming were determined from the DNA. This repertoire shows about 270,000 clones, about 90% found once; its top ten account for 12%.

This chain uses TRBV7-9 with TRBJ2-6; tentatively, D is TRBD1 (6 bases). The sequence derives from a woman aged 25-40 years with COVID-19, enrolled during active disease. The sequenced sample consisted of peripheral blood. CDR3 sequence (DNA): TGTGCCAGCAGCTTCCGTCACAGGGTCTCTGGGGCCAACGTCCTGACTTTC. This sequence encodes CASSFRHRVSGANVLTF.